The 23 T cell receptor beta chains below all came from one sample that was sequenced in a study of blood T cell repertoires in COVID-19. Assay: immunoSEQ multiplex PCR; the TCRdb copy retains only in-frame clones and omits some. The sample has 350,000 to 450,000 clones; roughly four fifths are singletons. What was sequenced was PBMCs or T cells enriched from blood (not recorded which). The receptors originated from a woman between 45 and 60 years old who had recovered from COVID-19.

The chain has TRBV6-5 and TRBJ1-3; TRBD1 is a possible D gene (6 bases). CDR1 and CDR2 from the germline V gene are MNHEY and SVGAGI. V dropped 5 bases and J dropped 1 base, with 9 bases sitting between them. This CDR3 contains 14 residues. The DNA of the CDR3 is TGTGCCAGCAGTCCCGGGACATCTGGAAACACCATATATTTT. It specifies CASSPGTSGNTIYF.

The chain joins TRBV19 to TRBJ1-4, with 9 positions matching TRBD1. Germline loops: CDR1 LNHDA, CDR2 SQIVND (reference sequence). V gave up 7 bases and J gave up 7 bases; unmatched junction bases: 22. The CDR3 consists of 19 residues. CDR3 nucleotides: TGTGCCAGTACCGAATCGGACAGGGGCCAAGGGGGGCAGTCTGAAAAACTGTTTTTT. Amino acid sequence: CASTESDRGQGGQSEKLFF. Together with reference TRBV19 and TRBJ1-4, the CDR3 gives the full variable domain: DGGITQSPKYLFRKEGQNVTLSCEQNLNHDAMYWYRQDPGQGLRLIYYSQIVNDFQKGDIAEGYSVSREKKESFPLTVTSAQKNPTAFYLCASTESDRGQGGQSEKLFFGSGTQLSVL.

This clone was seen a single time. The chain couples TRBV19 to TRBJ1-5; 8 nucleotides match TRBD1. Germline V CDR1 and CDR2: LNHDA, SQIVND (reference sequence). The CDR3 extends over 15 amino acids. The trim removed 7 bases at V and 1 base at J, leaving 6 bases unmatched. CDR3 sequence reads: CASTSDRGSNQPQHF. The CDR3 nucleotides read TGTGCCAGTACTAGCGACAGGGGCAGCAATCAGCCCCAGCATTTT.

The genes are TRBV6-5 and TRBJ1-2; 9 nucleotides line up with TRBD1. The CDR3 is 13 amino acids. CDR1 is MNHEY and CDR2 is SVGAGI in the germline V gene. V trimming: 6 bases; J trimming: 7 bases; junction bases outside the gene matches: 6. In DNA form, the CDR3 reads TGTGCCAGCAGATCCGACAGGGGGGGTGGCTACACCTTC. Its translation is CASRSDRGGGYTF.

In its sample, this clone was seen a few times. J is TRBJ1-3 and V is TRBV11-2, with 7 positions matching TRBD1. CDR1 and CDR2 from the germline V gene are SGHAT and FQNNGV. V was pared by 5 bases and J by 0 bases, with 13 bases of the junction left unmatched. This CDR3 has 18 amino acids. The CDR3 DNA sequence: TGTGCCAGCAGCGTAAAACCCTTCGGGACAGTCTCTGGAAACACCATATATTTT. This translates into CASSVKPFGTVSGNTIYF.

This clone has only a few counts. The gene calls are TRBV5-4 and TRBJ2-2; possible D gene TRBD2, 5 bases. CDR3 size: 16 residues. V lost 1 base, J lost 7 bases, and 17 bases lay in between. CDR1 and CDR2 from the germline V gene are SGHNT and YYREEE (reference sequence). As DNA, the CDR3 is TGTGCCAGCAGCTTGCTCCAGCCGGGGTCGGACGGGGAGCTGTTTTTT. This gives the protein CASSLLQPGSDGELFF.

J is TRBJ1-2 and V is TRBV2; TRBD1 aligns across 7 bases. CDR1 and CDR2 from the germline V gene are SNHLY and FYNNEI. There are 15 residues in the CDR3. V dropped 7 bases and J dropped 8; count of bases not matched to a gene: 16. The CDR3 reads CASTETGTVPSGYTF. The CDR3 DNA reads TGTGCCAGCACCGAAACCGGGACAGTGCCATCAGGCTACACCTTC. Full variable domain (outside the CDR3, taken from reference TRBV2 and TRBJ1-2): EPEVTQTPSHQVTQMGQEVILRCVPISNHLYFYWYRQILGQKVEFLVSFYNNEISEKSEIFDDQFSVERPDGSNFTLKIRSTKLEDSAMYFCASTETGTVPSGYTFGSGTRLTVV.

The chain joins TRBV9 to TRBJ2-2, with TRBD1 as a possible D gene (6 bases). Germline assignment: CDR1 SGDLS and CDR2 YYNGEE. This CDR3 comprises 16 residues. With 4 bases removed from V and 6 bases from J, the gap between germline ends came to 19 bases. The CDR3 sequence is CASSPSQGLSAGELFF. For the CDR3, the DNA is TGTGCCAGCAGCCCCTCACAGGGTTTATCGGCCGGGGAGCTGTTTTTT.

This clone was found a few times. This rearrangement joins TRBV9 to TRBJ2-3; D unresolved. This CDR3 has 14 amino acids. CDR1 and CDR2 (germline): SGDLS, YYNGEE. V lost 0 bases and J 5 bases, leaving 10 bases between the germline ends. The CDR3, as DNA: TGTGCCAGCAGCGTAGCAGGCTCTGGAGATACGCAGTATTTT. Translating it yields CASSVAGSGDTQYF.

In DNA, the CDR3 is TGTGCCAGTAACAAGGGGGACAACATGAACACTGAAGCTTTCTTT. This gives the protein CASNKGDNMNTEAFF. This chain uses TRBV19 with TRBJ1-1; TRBD1 might be the D (6 bases). The CDR3 spans 15 residues. Trimming shortened V by 7 bases and J by 0 bases, and 15 bases separated the two germline ends. Germline CDR1 LNHDA, CDR2 SQIVND (reference sequence).

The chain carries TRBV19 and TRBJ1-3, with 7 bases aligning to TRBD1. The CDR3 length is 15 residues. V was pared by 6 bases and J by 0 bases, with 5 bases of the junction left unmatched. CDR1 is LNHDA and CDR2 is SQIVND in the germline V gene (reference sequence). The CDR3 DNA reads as TGTGCCAGTAGACAGGGGACCAGCTCTGGAAACACCATATATTTT. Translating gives CASRQGTSSGNTIYF.

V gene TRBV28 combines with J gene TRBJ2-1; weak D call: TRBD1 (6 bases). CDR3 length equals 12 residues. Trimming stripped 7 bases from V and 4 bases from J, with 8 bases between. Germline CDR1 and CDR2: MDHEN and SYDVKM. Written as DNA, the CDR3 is TGTGCCAGCAAAGGACAGTACAATGAGCAGTTCTTC. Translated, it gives CASKGQYNEQFF.

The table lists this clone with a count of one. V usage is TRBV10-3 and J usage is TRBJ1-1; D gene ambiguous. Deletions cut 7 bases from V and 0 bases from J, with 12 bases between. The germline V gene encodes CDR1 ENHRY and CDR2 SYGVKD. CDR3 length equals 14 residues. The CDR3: CAIKQDLMNTEAFF. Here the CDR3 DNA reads TGTGCCATCAAGCAGGATCTTATGAACACTGAAGCTTTCTTT.

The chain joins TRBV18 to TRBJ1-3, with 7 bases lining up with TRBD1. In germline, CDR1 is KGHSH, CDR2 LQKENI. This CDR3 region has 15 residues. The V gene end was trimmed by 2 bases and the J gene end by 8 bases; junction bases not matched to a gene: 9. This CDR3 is CASSPSLDRADTIYF. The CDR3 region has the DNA TGTGCCAGCTCACCATCCCTCGACAGGGCAGACACCATATATTTT.

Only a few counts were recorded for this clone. The CDR3 loop is CASSLATGYGTEAFF. The DNA of the CDR3 is TGTGCCAGCAGTTTAGCAACAGGGTATGGAACTGAAGCTTTCTTT. The rearrangement links TRBV28 to TRBJ1-1; perhaps TRBD1 as D (6 bases). This CDR3 is 15 amino acids long. Germline V lookup: CDR1 MDHEN, CDR2 SYDVKM. V was clipped by 2 bases and J by 5 bases, with 15 bases between them. Full variable domain (outside the CDR3, taken from reference TRBV28 and TRBJ1-1): DVKVTQSSRYLVKRTGEKVFLECVQDMDHENMFWYRQDPGLGLRLIYFSYDVKMKEKGDIPEGYSVSREKKERFSLILESASTNQTSMYLCASSLATGYGTEAFFGQGTRLTVV.

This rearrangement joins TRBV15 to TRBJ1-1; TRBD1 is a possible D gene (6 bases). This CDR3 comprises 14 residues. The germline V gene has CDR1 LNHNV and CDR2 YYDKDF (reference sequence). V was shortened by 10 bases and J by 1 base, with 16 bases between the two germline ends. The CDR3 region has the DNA TGTGCCATCGCTCCCAACAGGGAGAACACTGAAGCTTTCTTT. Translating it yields CAIAPNRENTEAFF.

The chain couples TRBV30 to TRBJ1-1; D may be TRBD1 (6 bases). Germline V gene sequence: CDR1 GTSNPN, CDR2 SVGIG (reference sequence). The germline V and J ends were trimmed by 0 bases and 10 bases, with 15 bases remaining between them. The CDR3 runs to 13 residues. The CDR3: CAWSVKGVGGAFF. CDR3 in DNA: TGTGCCTGGAGTGTCAAGGGGGTTGGGGGAGCTTTCTTT.

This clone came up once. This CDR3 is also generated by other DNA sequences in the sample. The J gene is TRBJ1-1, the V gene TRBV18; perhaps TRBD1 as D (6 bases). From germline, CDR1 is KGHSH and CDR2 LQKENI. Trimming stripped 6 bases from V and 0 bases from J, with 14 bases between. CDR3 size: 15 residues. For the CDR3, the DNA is TGTGCCAGCTCCCCGAGACAGGACTTGAACACTGAAGCTTTCTTT. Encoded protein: CASSPRQDLNTEAFF.

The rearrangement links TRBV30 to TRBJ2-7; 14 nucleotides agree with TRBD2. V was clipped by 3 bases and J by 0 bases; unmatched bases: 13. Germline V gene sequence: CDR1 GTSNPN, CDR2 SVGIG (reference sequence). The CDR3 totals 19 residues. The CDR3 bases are TGTGCCTGGAGCCTGCTTGGACTAGCGGGGGGCCCAGGCTCCTACGAGCAGTACTTC. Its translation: CAWSLLGLAGGPGSYEQYF.

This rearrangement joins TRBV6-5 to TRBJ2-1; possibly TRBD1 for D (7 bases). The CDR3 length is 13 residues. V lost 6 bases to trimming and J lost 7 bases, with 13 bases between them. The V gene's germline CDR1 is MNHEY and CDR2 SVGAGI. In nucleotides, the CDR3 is TGTGCCAGCAGACAGGGGACTCTGAATGAGCAGTTCTTC. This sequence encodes CASRQGTLNEQFF.

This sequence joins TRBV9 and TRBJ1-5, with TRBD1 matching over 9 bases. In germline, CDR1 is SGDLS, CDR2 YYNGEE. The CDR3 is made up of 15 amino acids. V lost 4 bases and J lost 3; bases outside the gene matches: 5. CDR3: CASSNGTGNNQPQHF. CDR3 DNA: TGTGCCAGCAGCAACGGGACAGGGAACAATCAGCCCCAGCATTTT.

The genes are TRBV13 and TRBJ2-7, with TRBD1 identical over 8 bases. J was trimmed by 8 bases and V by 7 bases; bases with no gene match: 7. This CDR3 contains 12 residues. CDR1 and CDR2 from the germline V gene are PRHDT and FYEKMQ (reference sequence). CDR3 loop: CASKPRQGQQYF. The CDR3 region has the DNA TGTGCCAGCAAACCGCGACAGGGGCAGCAGTACTTC.

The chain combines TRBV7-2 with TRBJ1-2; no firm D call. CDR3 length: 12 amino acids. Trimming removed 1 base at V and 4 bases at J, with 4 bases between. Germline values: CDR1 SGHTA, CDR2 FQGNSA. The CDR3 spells CASSLEAYGYTF. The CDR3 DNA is TGTGCCAGCAGCTTAGAAGCCTATGGCTACACCTTC.